Listed here are 22 T cell receptor beta chains from one sample, sequenced in a study of Ad26.COV2.S vaccination and SARS-CoV-2 variants. Only in-frame clones appear in the TCRdb table, and some are missing; sequencing was by immunoSEQ multiplex PCR. Of about 330,000 clones in the sample, roughly 90% are singletons; the top ten hold 4.5% to 5.5%. Treatment here: some 19 received Ad26.COV2.S at low or high dose, single or two shots; about 5 received placebo; per-sample allocation not given. Repertoires come from day 63 after the first vaccine or placebo injection. The sequencing used peripheral blood, collected in a trial of Ad26.COV2.S vaccine versus placebo. These receptors were collected from a person aged 18-60 years who received the Ad26.COV2.S COVID-19 vaccine or a placebo.

The chain couples TRBV9 to TRBJ2-3, with D possibly matching TRBD2 (7 bases). Trimming cost V 0 bases and J 0 bases, with 14 bases left between them. This CDR3 spans 17 amino acids. Germline CDR1 and CDR2: SGDLS and YYNGEE. For the CDR3, the DNA is TGTGCCAGCAGCGTAGGTGGGCGGGGGCCTAGCACAGATACGCAGTATTTT. Its protein product is CASSVGGRGPSTDTQYF.

The rearrangement links TRBV19 to TRBJ1-5; unclear D gene. There are 13 residues in the CDR3. Looked up from germline, CDR1 is LNHDA and CDR2 is SQIVND (reference sequence). The V end lost 0 bases, the J end lost 7 bases, and 7 bases lay between the germline ends. The CDR3 DNA is TGTGCCAGTAGTATAGATCGGTACCAGCCCCAGCATTTT. It translates to CASSIDRYQPQHF.

This rearrangement joins TRBV2 to TRBJ2-1; the match to TRBD1 covers 8 bases. V was clipped by 5 bases and J by 4 bases; unmatched bases: 7. The CDR3 is made up of 15 amino acids. The germline gives CDR1 SNHLY, CDR2 FYNNEI. The CDR3 sequence is CASSTTGGGYNEQFF. CDR3 DNA sequence: TGTGCCAGCAGTACCACAGGGGGAGGATACAATGAGCAGTTCTTC.

The genes are TRBV7-2 and TRBJ2-2; TRBD2 matches at 15 bases. The junction had 6 bases not matched to a gene; V was cut back by 4 bases and J by 9 bases. This CDR3 has 16 residues. The germline V gene encodes CDR1 SGHTA and CDR2 FQGNSA. The chain's CDR3 is CASSSRTSGGARELFF. CDR3 in DNA: TGTGCCAGCAGCTCCAGGACTAGCGGGGGGGCCAGGGAGCTGTTTTTT.

The rearrangement uses TRBV7-2 and TRBJ2-3; 10 nucleotides match TRBD2. The length of the CDR3 is 17 residues. CDR1 SGHTA and CDR2 FQGNSA come from the germline V gene. The junction had 7 bases not matched to a gene; V was cut back by 3 bases and J by 1 base. The CDR3: CASSLGVLAGGTDTQYF. The CDR3 DNA follows: TGTGCCAGCAGCTTGGGGGTTCTAGCGGGGGGCACAGATACGCAGTATTTT.

The V and J genes are TRBV11-2 and TRBJ2-5; TRBD2 might be the D (6 bases). Germline loops: CDR1 SGHAT, CDR2 FQNNGV. This CDR3 contains 15 residues. Deletions cut 5 bases from V and 5 bases from J, with 18 bases between. The CDR3, as DNA: TGTGCCAGCAGCCCTCGGGGGTCGAGGGGCGAGACCCAGTACTTC. Translated, it gives CASSPRGSRGETQYF.

Many counts were recorded for this clone. The chain combines TRBV4-1 with TRBJ1-3; no firm D call. CDR1 is MGHRA and CDR2 is YSYEKL in the germline V gene. The V gene lost 3 bases and the J gene lost 0 bases, with 9 bases spanning the gap. The CDR3 consists of 15 residues. DNA for the CDR3: TGCGCCAGCAGCCAGTCTCGACTCTCTGGAAACACCATATATTTT. It yields the protein CASSQSRLSGNTIYF.

The CDR3 is CASSSEPTGYPYEQYF. The DNA for the CDR3 is TGTGCCAGCAGCTCCGAACCCACAGGGTACCCCTACGAGCAGTACTTC. The rearrangement uses TRBV7-8 and TRBJ2-7, with D tentatively TRBD1 (6 bases). Trimming stripped 4 bases from V and 2 bases from J, with 18 bases between. The CDR3 is 16 amino acids. The germline gives CDR1 SGHVS, CDR2 FQNEAQ.

J is TRBJ1-1 and V is TRBV11-2; no firm D call. The CDR3 consists of 15 residues. CDR1 and CDR2 from the germline V gene are SGHAT and FQNNGV. V lost 7 bases and J lost 1, with 16 bases in between. The CDR3 DNA sequence: TGTGCCAGCACCACCTTGTTTCGGGGGAACACTGAAGCTTTCTTT. Encoded protein: CASTTLFRGNTEAFF.

J is TRBJ2-2 and V is TRBV19; D gene uncertain. From germline, CDR1 is LNHDA and CDR2 SQIVND (reference sequence). This CDR3 region has 15 residues. Trimming took 6 bases from V and 1 from J, leaving 12 bases between them. CDR3 nucleotide sequence: TGTGCCAGTAGAACCGGGCCCCAGAACACCGGGGAGCTGTTTTTT. Protein: CASRTGPQNTGELFF. The entire variable domain, with the rest obtained from reference TRBV19 and TRBJ2-2, is as follows: DGGITQSPKYLFRKEGQNVTLSCEQNLNHDAMYWYRQDPGQGLRLIYYSQIVNDFQKGDIAEGYSVSREKKESFPLTVTSAQKNPTAFYLCASRTGPQNTGELFFGEGSRLTVL.

This chain connects TRBV19 to TRBJ2-4; D is uncertain. Germline V gives CDR1 LNHDA, CDR2 SQIVND (reference sequence). The CDR3 is made up of 15 amino acids. Trimming took 8 bases from V and 1 from J, leaving 15 bases between them. CDR3 nucleotide sequence: TGTGCCAGTTCAGACCTTCTAAGGGCCAAAAACATTCAGTACTTC. This codes for CASSDLLRAKNIQYF.

The V gene is TRBV6-2 or TRBV6-3, the J gene TRBJ2-1; 7 bases align to TRBD2. The CDR3 totals 15 residues. V was pared by 6 bases and J by 5 bases, with 10 bases of the junction left unmatched. From germline, CDR1 is MNHEY and CDR2 SVGEGT. DNA for the CDR3: TGTGCCAGCAGACCTACTAGCGCGGTCCACAATGAGCAGTTCTTC. Encoded protein: CASRPTSAVHNEQFF.

J is TRBJ2-7 and V is TRBV7-6, with a weak D call TRBD1 (5 bases). The CDR3 is 13 amino acids. The germline V gene encodes CDR1 SGHVS and CDR2 FNYEAQ. With 5 bases removed from V and 0 bases from J, the gap between germline ends came to 8 bases. CDR3 amino acids: CASSLTDSYEQYV. CDR3 nucleotide sequence: TGTGCCAGCAGCCTGACAGACTCCTACGAGCAGTACGTC.

The V call is TRBV4-3, the J call TRBJ2-1, with D unclear. CDR1 and CDR2 from the germline V gene are LGHNA and YSLEER. The CDR3 consists of 14 residues. V lost 0 bases and J 8 bases, leaving 11 bases between the germline ends. This CDR3 reads CASSQDQRTDEQFF. CDR3 nucleotide sequence: TGCGCCAGCAGCCAAGACCAGCGAACGGATGAGCAGTTCTTC.

This rearrangement joins TRBV28 to TRBJ1-5; possibly TRBD1 for D (5 bases). The CDR3 runs 18 residues. Germline V gene data show CDR1 as MDHEN and CDR2 as SYDVKM. V lost 4 bases, J lost 4 bases, and 23 bases lay in between. DNA of the CDR3: TGTGCCAGCAGTTCGATGATCGCCTGGGACGGCCGGAATCAGCCCCAGCATTTT. Translation gives CASSSMIAWDGRNQPQHF.

The chain joins TRBV6-1 to TRBJ1-1, with D tentatively TRBD1 (6 bases). The CDR3 loop spans 16 amino acids. V was shortened by 4 bases and J by 1 base, with 16 bases between the two germline ends. CDR1 is MNHNS and CDR2 is SASEGT in the germline V gene. CDR3 sequence (DNA): TGTGCCAGCAGTGCGGGGCCGGGGGGGCCGAACACTGAAGCTTTCTTT. Protein sequence: CASSAGPGGPNTEAFF.

This chain joins TRBV19 and TRBJ1-6; the match to TRBD1 covers 9 bases. The CDR3 runs 17 residues. With 5 bases clipped from V and 5 bases from J, the junction kept 10 bases outside the gene matches. CDR1 and CDR2 (germline): LNHDA, SQIVND (reference sequence). The CDR3 region has the DNA TGTGCCAGTAGTCCCCATCCGGGACAGGGAGATAATTCACCCCTCCACTTT. It specifies CASSPHPGQGDNSPLHF.

This rearrangement joins TRBV7-9 to TRBJ2-7; unclear D gene. CDR3 length equals 12 residues. Trimming cost V 4 bases and J 0 bases, with 4 bases left between them. Germline V CDR1 and CDR2: SEHNR, FQNEAQ (reference sequence). The CDR3 reads CASSYSSYEQYF. The CDR3, as DNA: TGTGCCAGCAGCTACAGCTCCTACGAGCAGTACTTC.

The chain recombines TRBV5-1 with TRBJ1-2; D not certain. Per the germline V gene, CDR1 is SGHRS and CDR2 is YFSETQ. CDR3 length equals 15 residues. The V gene lost 0 bases and the J gene lost 4 bases, with 13 bases spanning the gap. The CDR3 sequence is CASSLEAAAIYGYTF. The DNA of the CDR3 is TGCGCCAGCAGCTTGGAGGCGGCAGCAATCTATGGCTACACCTTC.

With respect to this clone: The sample carries other DNA sequences with the same CDR3. The chain uses TRBV6-5 and TRBJ2-3; 8 bases match TRBD2. From germline, CDR1 is MNHEY and CDR2 SVGAGI. There are 16 residues in the CDR3. J gave up 1 base and V 0 bases, and 3 bases lay outside the gene matches. The CDR3 loop reads CASSYSGRGGTDTQYF. As DNA, the CDR3 is TGTGCCAGCAGTTACTCAGGGCGGGGGGGCACAGATACGCAGTATTTT.

The rearrangement joins TRBV20-1 to TRBJ1-2, with D possibly TRBD1 on 5 matching bases. This CDR3 is 12 amino acids long. V lost 3 bases to trimming and J lost 9 bases, with 14 bases between them. CDR1 and CDR2 from the germline V gene are DFQATT and SNEGSKA (reference sequence). The CDR3 region is CSASIQGWSYTF. In DNA form, the CDR3 reads TGCAGTGCTAGTATCCAGGGTTGGAGCTACACCTTC.

As concerns this clone: The identical CDR3 is also encoded by other nucleotide sequences in the sample. The chain uses TRBV4-3 and TRBJ1-3, with D possibly matching TRBD1 (6 bases). CDR1 is LGHNA and CDR2 is YSLEER in the germline V gene. The CDR3 has 15 residues. Between the trimmed V and J ends, which lost 0 bases and 6 bases, there was a span of 12 bases. The CDR3 spells CASSQDRGGVNTIYF. CDR3 sequence (DNA): TGCGCCAGCAGCCAAGACAGGGGAGGCGTAAACACCATATATTTT.